This T cell receptor beta chain was identified during a study of T cell responses to AZD1222 COVID-19 vaccine. Germline CDR1 reads SGHRS; CDR2 reads YFSETQ. The CDR3 spans 17 residues. J lost 2 bases, V lost 4 bases, and 10 bases had no gene match. This table comes from immunoSEQ multiplex PCR, and its TCRdb copy is limited to in-frame clones, with some not included. The table records over 150,000 clones, 88% of them present only once. V and J are TRBV5-1 and TRBJ2-5; TRBD2 matches 11 bases. The sample consisted of peripheral blood, taken on day 0 of AZD1222 vaccination. This TCR was sampled from an adult in good health. The chain's CDR3 is CASSRSGTSGSQETQYF. In nucleotides, the CDR3 is TGCGCCAGCAGCCGCTCCGGGACTAGCGGTTCTCAAGAGACCCAGTACTTC.